Below are 15 T cell receptor beta chains sequenced from a single sample in a study of blood T cell repertoires in COVID-19. The protocol was immunoSEQ multiplex PCR, while the TCRdb copy is restricted to in-frame clones and leaves out a portion. The sample includes about 42,000 clones, roughly 84% of them seen just once. The sample was peripheral blood. Receptors were obtained from a woman between 65 and 79 years old in a cohort sampled during active COVID-19.

The chain joins TRBV7-2 to TRBJ2-1; maybe TRBD2 (6 bases). Per the germline V gene, CDR1 is SGHTA and CDR2 is FQGNSA. CDR3 size: 15 residues. Trimming shortened V by 5 bases and J by 7 bases, and 18 bases separated the two germline ends. The CDR3 is CASSDRLGEVNEQFF. In DNA form, the CDR3 reads TGTGCCAGCAGCGATAGGTTGGGGGAGGTAAATGAGCAGTTCTTC.

V gene TRBV27 combines with J gene TRBJ1-5, with D possibly being TRBD1 (5 bases). Trimming pared 5 bases from V and 2 bases from J, leaving 13 bases between. The CDR3 has 15 residues. Looked up from germline, CDR1 is MNHEY and CDR2 is SMNVEV (reference sequence). CDR3 sequence reads: CASSPLGVRNQPQHF. The CDR3 DNA sequence: TGTGCCAGCAGTCCCTTAGGGGTCCGCAATCAGCCCCAGCATTTT.

This rearrangement joins TRBV5-1 to TRBJ2-5; 8 nucleotides line up with TRBD1. J gave up 4 bases and V 4 bases, and 9 bases lay outside the gene matches. Germline loops: CDR1 SGHRS, CDR2 YFSETQ. This CDR3 comprises 15 residues. CDR3 nucleotide sequence: TGCGCCAGCAGCCCCGGACAGGGAGTAGGAGAGACCCAGTACTTC. It specifies CASSPGQGVGETQYF.

The chain joins TRBV4-1 to TRBJ2-7, with D perhaps TRBD2 (6 bases). CDR3 size: 13 residues. Germline V gives CDR1 MGHRA, CDR2 YSYEKL. The V end was cut by 0 bases, the J end by 6 bases, with 9 bases between. The CDR3 DNA is TGCGCCAGCAGCCAAGATTGGCGGGGCGAGCAGTACTTC. Protein: CASSQDWRGEQYF.

V and J are TRBV18 and TRBJ1-4, with D unclear. Germline assignment: CDR1 KGHSH and CDR2 LQKENI. Trimming stripped 4 bases from V and 5 bases from J, with 11 bases between. The CDR3 consists of 14 residues. CDR3 bases: TGTGCCAGCTCACGACTGGAACAAAATGAAAAACTGTTTTTT. Protein product: CASSRLEQNEKLFF.

This rearrangement joins TRBV28 to TRBJ1-5; D not certain. Germline CDR1 and CDR2: MDHEN and SYDVKM. The V and J ends lost 3 bases and 1 base respectively, with 4 bases between them. The CDR3 is made up of 13 amino acids. Here the CDR3 reads CASSFSSNQPQHF. In DNA, the CDR3 is TGTGCCAGCAGTTTTAGCAGCAATCAGCCCCAGCATTTT.

This chain connects TRBV9 to TRBJ1-2; 7 bases align to TRBD1. The CDR3 has 16 residues. Trimming cost V 0 bases and J 2 bases; bases outside gene matches: 7. Germline CDR1 reads SGDLS; CDR2 reads YYNGEE. CDR3 sequence: CASSVGPGDSNYGYTF. The CDR3, as DNA: TGTGCCAGCAGCGTAGGGCCCGGGGACAGCAACTATGGCTACACCTTC.

This chain uses TRBV5-6 with TRBJ1-5, with D possibly being TRBD1 (6 bases). The V end was cut by 5 bases, the J end by 5 bases, with 17 bases between. Per germline, CDR1 SGHDT and CDR2 YYEEEE. The CDR3 spans 15 residues. In DNA, the CDR3 is TGTGCCAGCAGTCGTGACAGGCGATGGTATCAGCCCCAGCATTTT. Translated: CASSRDRRWYQPQHF.

The chain combines TRBV5-4 with TRBJ2-1, with TRBD2 matching over 7 bases. The germline CDR1 and CDR2 sequences are SGHNT and YYREEE (reference sequence). The length of the CDR3 is 15 residues. The V segment lost 0 bases and the J segment 9 bases; nucleotides outside the gene matches: 9. CDR3 nucleotide sequence: TGTGCCAGCAGCTTGGACTCGGGGGGTTTGGGTGAGCAGTTCTTC. This codes for CASSLDSGGLGEQFF.

This sequence joins TRBV2 and TRBJ2-2; D is perhaps TRBD2 (5 bases). The length of the CDR3 is 15 residues. Germline V gene lookup returns CDR1 SNHLY and CDR2 FYNNEI. V lost 2 bases and J 5 bases, leaving 12 bases between the germline ends. The CDR3 reads CASSEIETGTGELFF. DNA for the CDR3: TGTGCCAGCAGTGAAATCGAGACGGGAACCGGGGAGCTGTTTTTT.

The chain couples TRBV27 to TRBJ1-1; D ambiguous. Looked up from germline, CDR1 is MNHEY and CDR2 is SMNVEV (reference sequence). CDR3 length: 13 residues. Trimming left V 0 bases short and J 11 bases short, with 13 bases between. The CDR3, as DNA: TGTGCCAGCAGTTTATCCCGTGGGTCGGAGGCTTTCTTT. Translated: CASSLSRGSEAFF.

This clone was seen just once. The chain joins TRBV27 to TRBJ2-1; 10 nucleotides agree with TRBD2. The trim removed 1 base at V and 6 bases at J, leaving 3 bases unmatched. The germline V gene encodes CDR1 MNHEY and CDR2 SMNVEV (reference sequence). The CDR3 covers 15 residues. CDR3 protein: CASSLFRLAGNEQFF. Written as DNA, the CDR3 is TGTGCCAGCAGTTTATTCCGACTAGCGGGCAATGAGCAGTTCTTC.

The chain is built from TRBV2 and TRBJ2-6; D is unclear. V was clipped by 7 bases and J by 0 bases, with 19 bases between them. The CDR3 sequence is 18 residues long. CDR1 SNHLY and CDR2 FYNNEI come from the germline V gene. The CDR3 region is CASTDPTLASSGANVLTF. The CDR3 DNA reads TGTGCCAGCACCGACCCGACACTGGCGAGCTCTGGGGCCAACGTCCTGACTTTC.

The rearrangement uses TRBV2 and TRBJ2-1; possibly TRBD2 for D (7 bases). This CDR3 comprises 14 residues. The V end was cut by 11 bases, the J end by 7 bases, with 21 bases between. Looked up from germline, CDR1 is SNHLY and CDR2 is FYNNEI. In nucleotides, the CDR3 is TGTGCCGGCACCGGCGGGAGAGGGGGAAATGAGCAGTTCTTC. Its protein is CAGTGGRGGNEQFF. The whole variable domain, remainder taken from reference TRBV2 and TRBJ2-1, is EPEVTQTPSHQVTQMGQEVILRCVPISNHLYFYWYRQILGQKVEFLVSFYNNEISEKSEIFDDQFSVERPDGSNFTLKIRSTKLEDSAMYFCAGTGGRGGNEQFFGPGTRLTVL.

The genes are TRBV29-1 and TRBJ2-2; 8 bases align to TRBD1. Trimming at V came to 5 bases and at J to 1 base, leaving 6 bases not matched to a gene. Germline CDR1 is SQVTM and CDR2 is ANQGSEA. The CDR3 contains 15 residues. The CDR3 nucleotides read TGCAGCGTTCGGTACGGACAGGGGAACACCGGGGAGCTGTTTTTT. This sequence encodes CSVRYGQGNTGELFF.